This TCR beta chain was captured by sequencing in a study of T-cell memory formation after mild COVID-19. As for the study in general: TCR clusters mostly belonged to single donors. Study-wide results and limits: There was a balanced CD4/CD8 profile in clones contracting day 15 to 85, and later expanders leaned CD4+. Contracting CD4+ clones lay largely in CM and EM, with CD8+ ones residing in EMRA. Memory cells collected pre-infection included some clones that later responded, suggesting cross-reactive memory joined.

A remark on this clonotype: Antigen specificity is unknown.

This CDR3 is 16 amino acids long. Per the germline V gene, CDR1 is DFQATT and CDR2 is SNEGSKA (reference sequence). The V gene end was trimmed by 0 bases and the J gene end by 7 bases; junction bases not matched to a gene: 12. In TCRdb, the 5' RACE reads were re-called with MiXCR into one record per CDR3 protein. This table holds fewer than 700,000 distinct CDR3 sequences, roughly 17% found once. This clonotype was obtained from an adult woman who had mild COVID-19 (a few samples of this study predate the infection). Cell type and time point are not known. Input material: PBMCs or a T cell subset sorted from them (not recorded which). The rearrangement uses TRBV20-1 and TRBJ2-4; 7 bases map to TRBD2. The CDR3 DNA sequence: TGCAGTGCTAGAGACTGGCAGGGAGGGGCCGGGAACATTCAGTACTTC. Its translation is CSARDWQGGAGNIQYF.